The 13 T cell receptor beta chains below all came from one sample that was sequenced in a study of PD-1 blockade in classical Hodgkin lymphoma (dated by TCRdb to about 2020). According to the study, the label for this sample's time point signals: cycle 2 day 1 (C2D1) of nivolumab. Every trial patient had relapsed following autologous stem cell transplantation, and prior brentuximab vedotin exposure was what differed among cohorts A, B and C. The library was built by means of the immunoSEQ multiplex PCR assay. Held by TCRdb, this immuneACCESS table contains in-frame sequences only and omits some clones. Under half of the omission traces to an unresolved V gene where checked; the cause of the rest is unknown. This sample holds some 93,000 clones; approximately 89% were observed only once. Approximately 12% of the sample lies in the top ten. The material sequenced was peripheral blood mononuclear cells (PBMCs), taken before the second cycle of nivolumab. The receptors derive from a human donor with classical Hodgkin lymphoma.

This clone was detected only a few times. The CDR3: CASRVSRQGNQPQHF. The DNA for the CDR3 is TGTGCCAGTAGGGTATCTAGGCAGGGAAATCAGCCCCAGCATTTT. The chain couples TRBV19 to TRBJ1-5; a weak D match, TRBD1 (5 bases). The ends were cut back, 6 bases at V and 4 bases at J, with 16 bases in the middle. This CDR3 is 15 amino acids long. CDR1 and CDR2 (germline): LNHDA, SQIVND (reference sequence).

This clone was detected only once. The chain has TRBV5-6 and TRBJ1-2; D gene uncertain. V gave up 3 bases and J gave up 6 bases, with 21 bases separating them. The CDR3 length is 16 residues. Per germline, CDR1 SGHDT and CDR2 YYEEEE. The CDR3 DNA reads TGTGCCAGCAGCTCGGAAGGTTGGGCGAATTTGGATGGCTACACCTTC. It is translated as CASSSEGWANLDGYTF.

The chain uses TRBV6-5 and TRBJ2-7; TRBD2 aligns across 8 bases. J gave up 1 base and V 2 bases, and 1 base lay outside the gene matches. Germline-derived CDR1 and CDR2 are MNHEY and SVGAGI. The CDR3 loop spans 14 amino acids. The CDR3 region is CASSYRGGSYEQYF. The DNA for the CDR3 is TGTGCCAGCAGTTACCGGGGGGGATCCTACGAGCAGTACTTC.

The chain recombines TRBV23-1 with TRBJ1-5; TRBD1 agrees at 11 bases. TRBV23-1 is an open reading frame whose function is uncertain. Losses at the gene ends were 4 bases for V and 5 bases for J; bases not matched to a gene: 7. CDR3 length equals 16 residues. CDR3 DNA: TGCGCCAGCAGTCGAAAGGGACAGGGGGGGGATCAGCCCCAGCATTTT. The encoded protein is CASSRKGQGGDQPQHF.

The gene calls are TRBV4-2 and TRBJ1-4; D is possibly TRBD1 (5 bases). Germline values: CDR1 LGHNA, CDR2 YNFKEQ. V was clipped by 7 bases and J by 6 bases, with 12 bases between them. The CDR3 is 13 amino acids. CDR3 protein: CASNPGRDEKLFF. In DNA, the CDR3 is TGTGCCAGCAACCCCGGCAGGGATGAAAAACTGTTTTTT.

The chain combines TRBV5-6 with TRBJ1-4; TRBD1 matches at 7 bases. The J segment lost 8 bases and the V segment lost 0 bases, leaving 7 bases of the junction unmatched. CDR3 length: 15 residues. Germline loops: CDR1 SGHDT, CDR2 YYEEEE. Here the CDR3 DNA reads TGTGCCAGCAGCTTGGGAGGGGGCTCAGAGGAAAAACTGTTTTTT. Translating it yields CASSLGGGSEEKLFF.

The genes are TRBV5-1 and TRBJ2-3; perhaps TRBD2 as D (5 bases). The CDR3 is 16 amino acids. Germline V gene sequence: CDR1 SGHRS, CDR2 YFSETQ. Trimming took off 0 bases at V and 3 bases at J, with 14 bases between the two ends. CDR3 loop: CASSLASGFGTDTQYF. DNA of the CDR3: TGCGCCAGCAGCTTGGCTTCGGGGTTCGGTACAGATACGCAGTATTTT.

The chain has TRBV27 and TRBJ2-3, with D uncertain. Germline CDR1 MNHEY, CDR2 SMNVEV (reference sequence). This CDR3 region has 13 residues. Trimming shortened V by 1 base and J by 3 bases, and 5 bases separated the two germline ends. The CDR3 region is CASSLFATDTQYF. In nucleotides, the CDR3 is TGTGCCAGCAGTTTATTCGCTACAGATACGCAGTATTTT.

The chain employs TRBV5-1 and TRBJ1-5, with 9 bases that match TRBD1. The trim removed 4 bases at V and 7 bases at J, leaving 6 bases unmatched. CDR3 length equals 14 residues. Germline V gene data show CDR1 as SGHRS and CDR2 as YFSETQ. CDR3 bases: TGCGCCAGCAGCCAAACAGGGGGCGGGCAGCCCCAGCATTTT. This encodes CASSQTGGGQPQHF.

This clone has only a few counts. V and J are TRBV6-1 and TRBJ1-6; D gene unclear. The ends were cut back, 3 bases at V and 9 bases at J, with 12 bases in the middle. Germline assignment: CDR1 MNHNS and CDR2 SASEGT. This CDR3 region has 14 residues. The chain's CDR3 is CASSDLGITSPLHF. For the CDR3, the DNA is TGTGCCAGCAGTGACTTGGGCATCACTTCACCCCTCCACTTT.

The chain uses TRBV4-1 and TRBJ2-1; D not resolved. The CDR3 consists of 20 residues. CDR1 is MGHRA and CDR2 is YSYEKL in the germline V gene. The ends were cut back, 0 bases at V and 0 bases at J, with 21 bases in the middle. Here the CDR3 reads CASSQDRNSWAASSYNEQFF. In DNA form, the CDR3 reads TGCGCCAGCAGCCAAGATAGGAATTCTTGGGCGGCCAGCTCCTACAATGAGCAGTTCTTC.

The CDR3 loop is CASSPVVRDTQYF. CDR3 coding DNA: TGTGCCAGCTCACCCGTGGTACGGGATACGCAGTATTTT. The chain combines TRBV18 with TRBJ2-3; no clear D. This CDR3 is 13 amino acids long. Germline-derived CDR1 and CDR2 are KGHSH and LQKENI. V was shortened by 3 bases and J by 6 bases, with 10 bases between the two germline ends.

CDR3 sequence reads: CASSSGKDPGGQETQYF. The CDR3 DNA is TGTGCCAGCAGCTCGGGAAAGGACCCCGGTGGCCAAGAGACCCAGTACTTC. The chain links TRBV12-1 to TRBJ2-5; the DNA was not used to check the table's D call, TRBD2. TRBV12-1 has pseudogene status. The CDR3 has 17 residues.